Listed below are T cell receptor beta chains from one sample, sequenced in a study of regulatory T cells in long-lasting Graves disease. TCRdb used MiXCR to reprocess the multiplex PCR reads, holding one entry per CDR3 protein. In the table there are approximately 230,000 distinct CDR3 sequences, about a sixth of which are singletons. The input for sequencing was peripheral blood mononuclear cells (PBMCs), taken at new diagnosis, from a patient treated with antithyroid drugs. Every receptor here comes from a female donor with Graves disease. CDR3s include the opening cysteine and the closing phenylalanine or tryptophan. The D gene is left open where the match is weak. Size is stated for part of the rows, as once, few or many counts, or as a class when the clone is expanded.

>TRBV18|.|TRBJ2-2|many
TGTGCCAGCTCACCGCCGGGCAAGGTCTCCGGGGAGCTGTTTTTT
CASSPPGKVSGELFF
>TRBV3-1|.|TRBJ1-1|many
TGTGCCAGCAGCCAAGACCCCATGAACACTGAAGCTTTCTTT
CASSQDPMNTEAFF
>TRBV3-1|TRBD2|TRBJ2-1|.
TGTGCCAGCAGCTCCGCGGGGGGTATGGAGCAGTTCTTC
CASSSAGGMEQFF
>TRBV20-1|.|TRBJ2-3|many
TGCAGTGCTAGAGATTTCGCGGTGGTGGCAGATACGCAGTATTTT
CSARDFAVVADTQYF
>TRBV29-1|TRBD2|TRBJ2-2|.
TGCAGCGTTTCAGAAGAAGTAATTTCTAGCGGATCTACCGGGGAGCTGTTTTTT
CSVSEEVISSGSTGELFF
>TRBV13|.|TRBJ2-7|many
TGTGCCAGCAGCTTAGGGCTCCGTACCTCCGAGCAGTACTTC
CASSLGLRTSEQYF
>TRBV19|.|TRBJ2-2|many
TGTGCCAGTAGTCTCCGGGATTGGGACACCGGGGAGCTGTTTTTT
CASSLRDWDTGELFF
>TRBV4-1|TRBD2|TRBJ2-7|few
TGCGCCAGCAGTCCACGACTAGCGCCCTCCTACGAGCAGTACTTC
CASSPRLAPSYEQYF
>TRBV11-3|TRBD1|TRBJ1-2|.
TGTGCCAGCAGCCCCAACCGGGACAGGGGGCCGGAGACCTTC
CASSPNRDRGPETF
>TRBV28|.|TRBJ2-1|.
TGTGCCAGCAGTTCTGAGGGCACATACAATGAGCAGTTCTTC
CASSSEGTYNEQFF
>TRBV2|TRBD1|TRBJ1-4|few
TGTGCCAGCAGAGCTAGCAGGGGGAGGGCTAATGAAAAACTGTTTTTT
CASRASRGRANEKLFF
>TRBV4-1|.|TRBJ1-3|many
TGCGCCAGCAGCCAAGTGGTTCGTGGGGGCGCTTCTGGAAACACCATATATTTT
CASSQVVRGGASGNTIYF
>TRBV18|.|TRBJ2-1|many
TGTGCCAGCTCACCGACAGCCTCCTACAATGAGCAGTTCTTC
CASSPTASYNEQFF
>TRBV28|.|TRBJ1-2|many
TGTGCCAGCAGTCTTGGTTCGATGAGCGGCTACACCTTC
CASSLGSMSGYTF
>TRBV24-1|.|TRBJ2-1|many
TGTGCCACCAGTGGAGGGATTGCTAGCGATTACAATGAGCAGTTCTTC
CATSGGIASDYNEQFF
>TRBV15|.|TRBJ2-2|many
TGTGCCACCAGCAGAGATCTGGCAGGGGTCCTCACCGGGGAGCTGTTTTTT
CATSRDLAGVLTGELFF
>TRBV20-1|.|TRBJ2-1|few
TGCAGTGCCAACCGGGCGAGTAACAATGAGCAGTTCTTC
CSANRASNNEQFF
>TRBV19|.|TRBJ1-1|few
TGTGCCAGTAGTTCGGCAAACATGAACACTGAAGCTTTCTTT
CASSSANMNTEAFF
>TRBV12-3/TRBV12-4|.|TRBJ1-5|once
TGTGCCAGCAGTTTGGACTCCCTCGGGAATCAGCCCCAGCATTTT
CASSLDSLGNQPQHF
>TRBV2|.|TRBJ2-1|many
TGTGCCAGCAGTGAGACTAGGGGGGGCAATGAGCAGTTCTTC
CASSETRGGNEQFF
>TRBV12-3/TRBV12-4|.|TRBJ1-5|.
TGTGCCAGCAGAGGGGAGGCTCAGCCCCAGCATTTT
CASRGEAQPQHF
>TRBV20-1|.|TRBJ1-1|.
TGCAGTGCTAGAGATCCCAGGGTAGAGACTGAAGCTTTCTTT
CSARDPRVETEAFF
>TRBV15|.|TRBJ2-7|.
TGTGCCACCAGCAGAGCCCATGCCGGGGAGCAGTACTTC
CATSRAHAGEQYF
>TRBV7-9|.|TRBJ2-1|.
TGTGCCAGCGGCTTAGGGGGAGACAATGAGCAGTTCTTC
CASGLGGDNEQFF
>TRBV29-1|.|TRBJ2-3|.
TGCAGCGTTGGGGGGAGGAAGGGTAAAAGAATCGCAGATACGCAGTATTTT
CSVGGRKGKRIADTQYF
>TRBV20-1|.|TRBJ2-7|many
TGCAGTGCTAGTTCGTGGCCGGCCCAGATGGGATACGAGCAGTACTTC
CSASSWPAQMGYEQYF
>TRBV2|TRBD1|TRBJ1-2|many
TGTGCCAGCAACCCAACAGGGGCGAGTGGCTACACCTTC
CASNPTGASGYTF
>TRBV27|.|TRBJ2-7|many
TGTGCCAGCAGTCCACGGCCAGGAAGCAGGGAGCAGTACTTC
CASSPRPGSREQYF
>TRBV2|TRBD2|TRBJ2-1|.
TGTGCCAGCAGTGCACTAGCGGGAGACAATGAGCAGTTCTTC
CASSALAGDNEQFF
>TRBV11-3|.|TRBJ2-3|many
TGTGCCAGCAGCTTAGAGGTGGGAGTGGGAACAGATACGCAGTATTTT
CASSLEVGVGTDTQYF
>TRBV10-1|.|TRBJ2-3|many
TGCGCCAGCAGTGCCTGGGAGAGCTCTAGCACAGATACGCAGTATTTT
CASSAWESSSTDTQYF
>TRBV3-1|TRBD2|TRBJ2-3|many
TGTGCCAGCAGCCAGAGCCTAGCGGGAGCAGATACGCAGTATTTT
CASSQSLAGADTQYF
>TRBV6-5|.|TRBJ2-2|many
TGTGCCAGCAGTTACTACCAGGGAGACACCGGGGAGCTGTTTTTT
CASSYYQGDTGELFF
>TRBV27|.|TRBJ2-7|.
TGTGCCAGCCAAACCAGTACGTCTAGCGAGCAGTACTTC
CASQTSTSSEQYF
>TRBV24-1|TRBD2|TRBJ2-5|many
TGTGCCACCAGTGATCCGAGCGGGAGGGCGGGAGAGACCCAGTACTTC
CATSDPSGRAGETQYF
>TRBV7-3|.|TRBJ2-1|many
TGTGCCAGCAACAAATTGGGGGGAGGTACGCAGGATGAGCAGTTCTTC
CASNKLGGGTQDEQFF
>TRBV29-1|.|TRBJ1-2|many
TGCAGCGTTGAAGATCGTTGGGGTAAGGAGGATGGCTACACCTTC
CSVEDRWGKEDGYTF
>TRBV7-2|.|TRBJ1-3|many
TGTGCCAGCAGCTTGATGGGAAACACCATATATTTT
CASSLMGNTIYF
>TRBV3-1|.|TRBJ1-1|many
TGTGCCAGCAGCCAAGCCCGGACGGTGAACACTGAAGCTTTCTTT
CASSQARTVNTEAFF
>TRBV12-3/TRBV12-4|TRBD1|TRBJ1-5|many
TGTGCCAGCAGTATGGGACAGGTGCAACAGCATTTT
CASSMGQVQQHF
>TRBV20-1|.|TRBJ2-3|few
TGCAGTGCTTTGTACTCAGATACGCAGTATTTT
CSALYSDTQYF
>TRBV7-2|.|TRBJ2-5|many
TGTGCCAGCAGCCGTTCCAGGGGAGGAGAGACCCAGTACTTC
CASSRSRGGETQYF
>TRBV19|TRBD1|TRBJ1-4|many
TGTGCCAGTAGACCCGGGACAGGGGTTGAAAAACTGTTTTTT
CASRPGTGVEKLFF
>TRBV6-9|.|TRBJ1-2|many
TGTGCCAGCAGTTATTCGAACCGGGGCCTAAACTATGGCTACACCTTC
CASSYSNRGLNYGYTF
>TRBV7-2|.|TRBJ2-7|many
TGTGCCAGCAGCCAATATCAGATCTACGAGCAGTACTTC
CASSQYQIYEQYF
>TRBV19|.|TRBJ2-3|few
TGTGCCAACCGGGACCTACGCACAGATACGCAGTATTTT
CANRDLRTDTQYF
>TRBV5-1|TRBD1|TRBJ2-7|many
TGCGCCAGCAGCTCCAGGGCAGGGGGCAGACCTCCGGAGGTCTACGAGCAGTACTTC
CASSSRAGGRPPEVYEQYF
>TRBV13|.|TRBJ2-7|.
TGTGCCAGCAGCTTAGGGGCGGCAGCGACCTACGAGCAGTACTTC
CASSLGAAATYEQYF
>TRBV24-1|.|TRBJ2-7|many
TGTGCCACCAGCTCGTCATGGAGTTCAAACGAGCAGTACTTC
CATSSSWSSNEQYF
>TRBV7-9|.|TRBJ2-4|many
TGTGCCAGCAGCTTAGTGTCCATAGCCAAAAACATTCAGTACTTC
CASSLVSIAKNIQYF
>TRBV11-2|.|TRBJ1-1|.
TGTGCCAGCAGCTTAGACAGGCTGAGCACTGAAGCTTTCTTT
CASSLDRLSTEAFF